The source of this T cell receptor (beta chain) is a study of T-cell reconstitution after alpha-beta-depleted transplantation in children. Study conclusions and caveats: Several hundred rapidly expanded clones from non-depleted graft cells reportedly supplied alpha-beta T cells about two months post-transplant. T-cell numbers and diversity, one year after transplant, stemmed largely from T cells that were newly produced. Diversity of TCRbeta at day 60 was high in some patients, arising from surviving recipient T cells and thymic progenitors.

Looked up from germline, CDR1 is MNHEY and CDR2 is SVGEGT. The length of the CDR3 is 15 residues. Trimming at V came to 6 bases and at J to 2 bases, leaving 8 bases not matched to a gene. This clonotype showed up many times. Its antigen is not known. The TCRbeta library was prepared with unique molecular identifiers. TCRdb re-analysed the PCR reads in MiXCR, keeping a single row per CDR3 protein. The data hold roughly 100,000 distinct CDR3 sequences, with roughly 6% observed a single time. The material sequenced was PBMCs, mostly from graft donor cells, taken 60 days after TCRalphabeta/CD19-depleted stem cell transplant. The TCR sequence derives from a female patient aged 2 to 10 who had a stem cell transplant for Fanconi anemia, so the T cells may come from the graft donor. This chain joins TRBV6-2 or TRBV6-3 and TRBJ2-7, with 9 bases identical to TRBD1. In nucleotides, the CDR3 is TGTGCCAGCAGAAAATTCCGACAGGGGGCCTACGAGCAGTACTTC. Translation gives CASRKFRQGAYEQYF.